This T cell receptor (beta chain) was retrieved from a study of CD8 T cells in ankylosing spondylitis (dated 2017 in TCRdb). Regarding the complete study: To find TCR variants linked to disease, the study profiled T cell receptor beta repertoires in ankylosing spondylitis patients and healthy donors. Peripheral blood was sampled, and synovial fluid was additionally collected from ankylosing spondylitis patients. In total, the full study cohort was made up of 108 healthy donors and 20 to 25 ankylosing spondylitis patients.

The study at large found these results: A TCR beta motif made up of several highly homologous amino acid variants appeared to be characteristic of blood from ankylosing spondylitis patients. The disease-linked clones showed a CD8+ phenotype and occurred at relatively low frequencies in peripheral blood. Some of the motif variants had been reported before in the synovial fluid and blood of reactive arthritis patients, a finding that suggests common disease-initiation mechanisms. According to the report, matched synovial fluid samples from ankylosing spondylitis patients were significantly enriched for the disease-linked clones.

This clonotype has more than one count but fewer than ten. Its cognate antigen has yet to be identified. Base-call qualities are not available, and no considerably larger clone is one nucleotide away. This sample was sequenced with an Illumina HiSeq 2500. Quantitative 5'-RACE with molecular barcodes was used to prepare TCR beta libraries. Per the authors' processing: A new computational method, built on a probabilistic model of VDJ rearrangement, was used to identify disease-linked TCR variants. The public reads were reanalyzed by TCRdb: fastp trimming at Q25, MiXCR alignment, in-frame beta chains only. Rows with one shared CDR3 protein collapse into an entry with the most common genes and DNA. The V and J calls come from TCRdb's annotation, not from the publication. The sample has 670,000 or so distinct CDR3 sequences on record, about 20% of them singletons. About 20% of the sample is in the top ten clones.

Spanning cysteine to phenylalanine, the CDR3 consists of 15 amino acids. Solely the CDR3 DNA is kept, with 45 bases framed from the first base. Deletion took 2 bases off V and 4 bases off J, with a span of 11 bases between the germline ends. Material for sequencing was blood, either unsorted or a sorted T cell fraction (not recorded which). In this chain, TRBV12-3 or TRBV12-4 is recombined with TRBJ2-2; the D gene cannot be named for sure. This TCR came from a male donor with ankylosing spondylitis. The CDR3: CASSLQLKSTGELFF. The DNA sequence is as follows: TGTGCCAGCAGTTTACAGCTAAAATCCACCGGGGAGCTGTTTTTT.